What follows is one T cell receptor beta chain and its context. What it binds is not known. The CDR3 extends over 12 amino acids. Trimming removed 3 bases from V and 3 bases from J, with 5 bases in between. CDR1 SGHNT and CDR2 YYREEE come from the germline V gene (reference sequence). The PCR employed 60 Vbeta primers together with 13 Jbeta primers. In the source study's methods: An analysis performed later counted about 80 million unique TCR beta chains (around 9.9 million of them shared). Generated by immunoSEQ multiplex PCR, the TCRdb table keeps only in-frame clones and is missing some. Clonal size and the V and J genes are those of that table, whereas D and trimming came from the DNA. The sample lists over 120,000 clones, around three quarters occurring once. These data originate in a study of cytomegalovirus exposure and HLA in healthy donors. Study outcomes and limitations: Cytomegalovirus association was assigned to 150 to 200 TCR beta chains. The authors later found TCR association rates varying by HLA locus, with DRB1 most and HLA-C fewest.

The sequence was obtained from a woman under 30 in good health and CMV-seropositive. This sequence joins TRBV5-4 and TRBJ2-3; D is undetermined. Source material: PBMCs. CDR3 in amino acids: CASSSKTDTQYF. DNA of the CDR3: TGTGCCAGCAGCTCTAAGACAGATACGCAGTATTTT. Filled out from reference TRBV5-4 and TRBJ2-3, the complete variable domain reads ETGVTQSPTHLIKTRGQQVTLRCSSQSGHNTVSWYQQALGQGPQFIFQYYREEENGRGNFPPRFSGLQFPNYSSELNVNALELDDSALYLCASSSKTDTQYFGPGTRLTVL.